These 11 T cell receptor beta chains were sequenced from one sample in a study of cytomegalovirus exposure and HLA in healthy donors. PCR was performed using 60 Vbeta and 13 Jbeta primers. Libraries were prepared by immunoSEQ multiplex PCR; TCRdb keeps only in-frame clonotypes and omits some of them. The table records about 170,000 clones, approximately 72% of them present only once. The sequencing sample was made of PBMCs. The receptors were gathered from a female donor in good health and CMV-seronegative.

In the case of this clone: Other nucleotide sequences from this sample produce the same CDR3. CDR3 sequence: CASSPRTGNQPQHF. The CDR3 DNA follows: TGTGCCAGCAGCCCAAGGACAGGGAATCAGCCCCAGCATTTT. The chain employs TRBV5-8 and TRBJ1-5; TRBD1 matches at 8 bases. Trimming cost V 4 bases and J 4 bases; bases outside gene matches: 4. Germline values: CDR1 SGHTS, CDR2 YDEGEE. This CDR3 spans 14 amino acids. Combining the CDR3 with reference TRBV5-8 and TRBJ1-5 gives the whole variable domain EAGVTQSPTHLIKTRGQQATLRCSPISGHTSVYWYQQALGLGLQFLLWYDEGEERNRGNFPPRFSGRQFPNYSSELNVNALELEDSALYLCASSPRTGNQPQHFGDGTRLSIL.

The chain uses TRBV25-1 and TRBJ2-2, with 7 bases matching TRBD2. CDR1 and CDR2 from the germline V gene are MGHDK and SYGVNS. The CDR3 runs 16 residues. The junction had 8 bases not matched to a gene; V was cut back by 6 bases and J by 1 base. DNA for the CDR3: TGTGCCAGCAGAATAGGTCCGGGGGGGAACACCGGGGAGCTGTTTTTT. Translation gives CASRIGPGGNTGELFF.

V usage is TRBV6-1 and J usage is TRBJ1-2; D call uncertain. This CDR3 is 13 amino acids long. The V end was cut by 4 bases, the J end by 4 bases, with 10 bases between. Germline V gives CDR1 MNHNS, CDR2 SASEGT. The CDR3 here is CASSVITAYGYTF. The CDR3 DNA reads TGTGCCAGCAGTGTTATAACAGCCTATGGCTACACCTTC.

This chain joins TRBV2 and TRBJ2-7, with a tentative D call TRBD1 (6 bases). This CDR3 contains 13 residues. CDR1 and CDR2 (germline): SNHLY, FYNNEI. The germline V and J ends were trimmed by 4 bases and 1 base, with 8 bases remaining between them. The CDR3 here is CASSVQGSYEQYF. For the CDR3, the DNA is TGTGCCAGCAGTGTTCAGGGGTCCTACGAGCAGTACTTC.

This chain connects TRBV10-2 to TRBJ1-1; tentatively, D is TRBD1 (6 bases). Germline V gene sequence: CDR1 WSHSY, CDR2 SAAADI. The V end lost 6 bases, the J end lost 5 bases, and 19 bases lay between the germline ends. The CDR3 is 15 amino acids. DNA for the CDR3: TGCGCCAGCAGGTCGGACAGACTCATTGGGACTGAAGCTTTCTTT. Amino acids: CASRSDRLIGTEAFF.

CDR3: CASSRTSTNEKLFF. The CDR3 bases are TGTGCCAGCAGCCGGACATCAACTAATGAAAAACTGTTTTTT. The chain joins TRBV7-9 to TRBJ1-4; D perhaps matches TRBD1 (5 bases). Per the germline V gene, CDR1 is SEHNR and CDR2 is FQNEAQ (reference sequence). V shed 5 bases and J shed 0 bases, with 7 bases lying between them. The CDR3 has 14 residues. The whole variable domain, remainder taken from reference TRBV7-9 and TRBJ1-4, is DTGVSQNPRHKITKRGQNVTFRCDPISEHNRLYWYRQTLGQGPEFLTYFQNEAQLEKSRLLSDRFSAERPKGSFSTLEIQRTEQGDSAMYLCASSRTSTNEKLFFGSGTQLSVL.

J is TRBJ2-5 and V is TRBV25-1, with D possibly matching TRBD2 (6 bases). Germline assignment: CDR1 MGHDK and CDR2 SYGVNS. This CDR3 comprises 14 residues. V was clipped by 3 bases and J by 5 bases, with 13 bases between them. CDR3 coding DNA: TGTGCCAGCAGTGACCAGGCAGGGAGGGAGACCCAGTACTTC. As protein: CASSDQAGRETQYF.

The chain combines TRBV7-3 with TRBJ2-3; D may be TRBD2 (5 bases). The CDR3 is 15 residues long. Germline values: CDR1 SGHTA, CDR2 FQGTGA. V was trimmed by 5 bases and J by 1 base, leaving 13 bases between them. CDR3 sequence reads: CASSPARTRTDTQYF. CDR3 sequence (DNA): TGTGCCAGCAGCCCCGCCCGGACTCGCACAGATACGCAGTATTTT.

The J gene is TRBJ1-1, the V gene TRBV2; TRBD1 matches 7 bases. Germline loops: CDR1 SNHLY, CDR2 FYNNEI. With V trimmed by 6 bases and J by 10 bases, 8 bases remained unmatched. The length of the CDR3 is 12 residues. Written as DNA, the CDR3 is TGTGCCAGCAGCTTCTTGACAGGGAGAGCTTTCTTT. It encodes CASSFLTGRAFF.

This chain's CDR3 is CASRMIAGASYEQYF. The DNA for the CDR3 is TGTGCCAGCAGGATGATAGCGGGGGCGTCCTACGAGCAGTACTTC. The rearrangement uses TRBV6-1 and TRBJ2-7; 9 nucleotides line up with TRBD2. Per germline, CDR1 MNHNS and CDR2 SASEGT. CDR3 size: 15 residues. After removal of 6 bases from V and 1 base from J, the junction contained 7 bases not matched to a gene.

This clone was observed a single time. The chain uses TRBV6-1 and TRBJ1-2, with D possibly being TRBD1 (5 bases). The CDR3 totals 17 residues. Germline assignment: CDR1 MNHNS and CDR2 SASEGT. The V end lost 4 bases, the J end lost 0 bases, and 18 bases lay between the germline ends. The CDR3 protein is CASSGDRGAGSNYGYTF. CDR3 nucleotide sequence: TGTGCCAGCAGTGGGGATCGTGGGGCAGGTTCTAACTATGGCTACACCTTC.